This T cell receptor beta chain derives from a study of cytomegalovirus exposure and HLA in healthy donors. Everyone who donated was a healthy bone marrow donor. The primer mix had 60 Vbeta and 13 Jbeta primers. TCRdb's table, derived via immunoSEQ multiplex PCR, lists solely in-frame clones and lacks some. The data show around 150,000 clones, with about four fifths seen just once and more than 4% held by the top ten. The receptor was derived from a woman in her 40s in good health and CMV-seropositive. Sequenced sample: PBMCs.

The CDR3 DNA reads TGTGCCTGGATTGGGGGCAGGTGGAATGGCTACACCTTC. It specifies CAWIGGRWNGYTF. The J gene is TRBJ1-2, the V gene TRBV30; D may be TRBD1 (6 bases). Trimming pared 4 bases from V and 6 bases from J, leaving 15 bases between. The CDR3 extends over 13 amino acids. Germline CDR1 reads GTSNPN; CDR2 reads SVGIG (reference sequence).